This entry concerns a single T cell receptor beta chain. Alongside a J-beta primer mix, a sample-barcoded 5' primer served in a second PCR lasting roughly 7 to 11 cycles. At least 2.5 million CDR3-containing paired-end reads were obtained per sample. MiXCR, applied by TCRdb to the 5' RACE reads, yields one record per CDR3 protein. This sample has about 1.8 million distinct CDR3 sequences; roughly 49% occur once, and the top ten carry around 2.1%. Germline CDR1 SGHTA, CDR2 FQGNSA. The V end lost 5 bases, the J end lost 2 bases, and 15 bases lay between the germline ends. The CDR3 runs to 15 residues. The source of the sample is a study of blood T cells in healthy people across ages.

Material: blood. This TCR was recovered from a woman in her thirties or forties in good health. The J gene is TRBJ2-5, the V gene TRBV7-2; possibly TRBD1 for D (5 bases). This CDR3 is CASSPSRAGQETQYF. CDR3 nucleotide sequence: TGTGCCAGCAGCCCGAGCCGGGCAGGGCAAGAGACCCAGTACTTC. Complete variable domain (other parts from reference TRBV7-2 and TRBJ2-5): GAGVSQSPSNKVTEKGKDVELRCDPISGHTALYWYRQSLGQGLEFLIYFQGNSAPDKSGLPSDRFSAERTGGSVSTLTIQRTQQEDSAVYLCASSPSRAGQETQYFGPGTRLLVL.